The present T cell receptor beta chain was sequenced within a study of blood T cells in healthy people across ages (dated by TCRdb to between 2014 and 2017). Regarding the study in general: In model experiments, template switching captured about one uniquely barcoded TCR beta cDNA molecule for every two T cells. To track age-related changes in TCR beta repertoire diversity, the study relied on deep sequencing normalized with unique cDNA molecular identifiers. Two additional independent replicas of 1 million unique cDNA reads from the same blood draw were analyzed for two donors (one aged 18 to 29 and one aged 80 or older). Donors of different ages were randomly distributed across sequencing lanes to avoid experimental bias. Donors were grouped into four age groups: young (average approximately 15 years), middle-aged (approximately 41), aged (62) and long-lived (about 82). On the study overall, not on this receptor specifically: Estimates of total diversity from one million sequenced T cells were regarded as lower bounds and underestimates. Observed TCR beta diversity per million T cells fell roughly linearly with age, and a significant reduction was already apparent by age around 40. The long-lived group showed more naive CD4+ T cells, fewer expanded clones and increased TCR diversity than the aged group, suggesting age selection. Because the CMV infection status of the donors was unknown, age-related changes in expanded clonotypes may potentially have been confounded. The percentage of naive T cells measured by flow cytometry correlated strongly with observed TCR beta diversity. Since profiling was done on bulk unsorted PBMCs, naive and antigen-experienced compartments could not be conclusively compared.

V is clipped by 6 bases and J by 2 bases, and the sequence between their germline boundaries is 17 bases long. Sequences DFQATT (CDR1) and SNEGSKA (CDR2) are obtained from the germline V gene (reference sequence). The CDR3 has 14 amino acids, counting the end cysteine and phenylalanine. Of all the DNA, just the CDR3 is kept, 42 bases in frame from base 1. The donors were roughly 39 Caucasian individuals from Russia, aged roughly 6 to 90 years, who were systemically healthy. Roughly 11 milliliters of peripheral blood were drawn from each donor into EDTA-treated Vacutainer tubes. Ficoll-Paque density-gradient centrifugation was used to isolate PBMCs, with at least 7 million obtained per sample. Trizol reagent was used to extract total RNA from the PBMCs, yielding at least 5 micrograms per sample. The percentages of naive CD45RAhigh/CD27high T cells were determined by flow cytometry on a PBMC aliquot from every donor.

A remark on this clonotype: Its cognate antigen has yet to be identified. Qualities for individual bases were not recorded, and no much larger clone is one base off.

Library creation used 5' RACE. Data came from an Illumina HiSeq 2500. A second PCR of roughly 6 to 12 cycles was run with a J-beta primer mix and a sample-barcoded 5' primer. Each TCR beta cDNA molecule received a unique molecular identifier from a template-switch 5' adaptor carrying 12 random nucleotides. Each sample yielded at least 2.5 million CDR3-containing paired-end reads. First-strand cDNA synthesis was performed from all RNA using the Mint cDNA synthesis kit, with priming by a TRBC-specific oligonucleotide. After uracil-DNA glycosylase treatment, a first 18-cycle PCR used universal primers M1SS and BC2_uni_R on all cDNA. Per the authors' processing: For normalization, 1 million high-quality reads, each with a distinct molecular identifier, were randomly selected from each sample. Instead of being binned into consensus sequences, reads with shared molecular identifiers were discarded. MiTCR, run with a Q25 quality threshold and the strictest error-elimination algorithm, handled CDR3 identification, clonotype clustering and error correction. Lower-bound total TCR beta diversity was estimated with a nonparametric unseen species model using Euler transformation. In-frame beta chains were kept once TCRdb had trimmed the public reads at Q25 with fastp and called clones with MiXCR. Duplicate CDR3 protein sequences are folded into a single record with the most common DNA and genes. TCRdb's processing, not the authors' own work, is the source of the V and J calls. The sample has about 1.1 million distinct CDR3 sequences on record, around two fifths of them singletons. Together, the top ten hold roughly 13% of the sample.

This sequence originates from a man between 18 and 29 years old in good health. The sequence links TRBV20-1 to TRBJ2-7; a weak D assignment points to TRBD1 (6 bases agree). The sequencing sample was made of blood. This receptor has the CDR3 CSAKNRVLPYEQYF. In nucleotides, the sequence is TGCAGTGCAAAAAACAGGGTCCTTCCCTACGAGCAGTACTTC.